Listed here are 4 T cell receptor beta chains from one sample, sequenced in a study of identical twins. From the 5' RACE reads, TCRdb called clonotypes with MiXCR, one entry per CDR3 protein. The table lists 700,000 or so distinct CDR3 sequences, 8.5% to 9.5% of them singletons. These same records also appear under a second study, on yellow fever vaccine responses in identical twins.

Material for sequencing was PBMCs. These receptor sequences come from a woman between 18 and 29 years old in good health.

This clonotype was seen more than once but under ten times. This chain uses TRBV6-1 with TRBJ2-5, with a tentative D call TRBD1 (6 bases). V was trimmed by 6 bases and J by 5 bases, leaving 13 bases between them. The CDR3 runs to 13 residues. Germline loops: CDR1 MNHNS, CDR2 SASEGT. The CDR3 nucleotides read TGTGCCAGCAGGAGGGACATCCAGGAGACCCAGTACTTC. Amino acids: CASRRDIQETQYF.

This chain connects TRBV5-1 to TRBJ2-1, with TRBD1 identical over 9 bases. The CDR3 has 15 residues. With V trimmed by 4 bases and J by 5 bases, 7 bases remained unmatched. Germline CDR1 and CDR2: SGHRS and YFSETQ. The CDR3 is CASSTGQGWNNEQFF. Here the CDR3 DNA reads TGCGCCAGCAGCACCGGACAGGGGTGGAACAATGAGCAGTTCTTC. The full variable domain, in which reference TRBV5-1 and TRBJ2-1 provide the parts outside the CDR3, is KAGVTQTPRYLIKTRGQQVTLSCSPISGHRSVSWYQQTPGQGLQFLFEYFSETQRNKGNFPGRFSGRQFSNSRSEMNVSTLELGDSALYLCASSTGQGWNNEQFFGPGTRLTVL.

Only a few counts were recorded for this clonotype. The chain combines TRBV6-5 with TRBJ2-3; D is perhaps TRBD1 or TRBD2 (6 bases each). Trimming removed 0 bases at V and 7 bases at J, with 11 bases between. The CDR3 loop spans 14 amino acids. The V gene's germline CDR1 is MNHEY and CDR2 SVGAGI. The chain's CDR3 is CASSYSGGGNTQYF. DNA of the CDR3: TGTGCCAGCAGTTACTCGGGGGGCGGAAATACGCAGTATTTT.

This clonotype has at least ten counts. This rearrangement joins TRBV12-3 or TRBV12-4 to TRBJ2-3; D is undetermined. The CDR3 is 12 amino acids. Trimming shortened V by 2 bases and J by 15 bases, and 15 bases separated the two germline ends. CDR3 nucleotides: TGTGCCAGCAGTTTAAATAACCCGCGGTTATATTTT. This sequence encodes CASSLNNPRLYF.